Listed here are 20 T cell receptor beta chains from one sample, sequenced in a study of neurological immune-mediated disorders. In TCRdb, the 5' RACE reads were re-called with MiXCR into one record per CDR3 protein. The profile shows about 58,000 distinct CDR3 sequences, 2% to 3% of them singletons. The sample was PBMCs. These receptors came from a man aged 50 to 60 with multiple sclerosis.

This clonotype was seen repeatedly, ten times or more. The J gene is TRBJ2-1, the V gene TRBV5-6, with 7 bases that match TRBD2. V trimming: 3 bases; J trimming: 5 bases; junction bases outside the gene matches: 5. From germline, CDR1 is SGHDT and CDR2 YYEEEE. The length of the CDR3 is 14 residues. The CDR3, as DNA: TGTGCCAGCAGCTGGATAGCGGGTCACAATGAGCAGTTCTTC. It yields the protein CASSWIAGHNEQFF.

There are many counts of this clonotype. This chain joins TRBV7-2 and TRBJ2-7; D uncertain. The germline V and J ends were trimmed by 6 bases and 5 bases, with 11 bases remaining between them. This CDR3 contains 12 residues. The germline CDR1 and CDR2 sequences are SGHTA and FQGNSA. The CDR3 loop reads CASRGPFHEQYF. The CDR3 coding sequence is TGTGCCAGCAGAGGTCCCTTCCACGAGCAGTACTTC.

This clonotype was counted at least ten times. The chain couples TRBV29-1 to TRBJ2-7; D may match TRBD1 or TRBD2 (6 bases each). The CDR3 runs 13 residues. Between the trimmed V and J ends, which lost 3 bases and 0 bases, there was a span of 9 bases. CDR1 is SQVTM, CDR2 ANQGSEA, per germline. CDR3 residues: CSVDEGGSYEQYF. The CDR3 nucleotides read TGCAGCGTTGATGAGGGGGGCTCCTACGAGCAGTACTTC.

This clonotype was seen at least ten times. The chain uses TRBV5-1 and TRBJ2-1; D is perhaps TRBD2 (5 bases). The CDR3 consists of 16 residues. Trimming pared 4 bases from V and 4 bases from J, leaving 18 bases between. The germline gives CDR1 SGHRS, CDR2 YFSETQ. The CDR3 coding sequence is TGCGCCAGCAGCGGCGGGCGGCCCTCGGTATACAATGAGCAGTTCTTC. Protein product: CASSGGRPSVYNEQFF.

This clonotype was detected a few times. The rearrangement joins TRBV5-1 to TRBJ2-1; D is uncertain. Germline loops: CDR1 SGHRS, CDR2 YFSETQ. Trimming removed 5 bases at V and 0 bases at J, with 9 bases between. The CDR3 is made up of 14 amino acids. CDR3: CASSGWSSYNEQFF. CDR3 sequence (DNA): TGCGCCAGCAGTGGGTGGAGCTCCTACAATGAGCAGTTCTTC.

Ten or more counts support this clonotype. The chain employs TRBV27 and TRBJ2-3; tentative D call: TRBD2 (6 bases). Deletions cut 5 bases from V and 1 base from J, with 16 bases between. The CDR3 contains 16 residues. Germline assignment: CDR1 MNHEY and CDR2 SMNVEV (reference sequence). The CDR3 region has the DNA TGTGCCAGCAGTCTACCCAAGGCTAGCGGCACAGATACGCAGTATTTT. Its protein is CASSLPKASGTDTQYF.

This clonotype has at least ten counts. The chain links TRBV28 to TRBJ1-4; TRBD1 is a possible D gene (6 bases). Trimming shortened V by 1 base and J by 1 base, and 28 bases separated the two germline ends. Germline CDR1 and CDR2: MDHEN and SYDVKM. The CDR3 sequence is 22 residues long. CDR3 nucleotides: TGTGCCAGCAGTTTATTAACGGTGGTGAGGGACACAGGAGGCATAACTAATGAAAAACTGTTTTTT. It specifies CASSLLTVVRDTGGITNEKLFF.

At least ten counts were recorded for this clonotype. The chain joins TRBV20-1 to TRBJ2-3; 13 bases align to TRBD2. There are 15 residues in the CDR3. Trimming cost V 3 bases and J 6 bases; bases outside gene matches: 6. Germline CDR1 and CDR2: DFQATT and SNEGSKA (reference sequence). In DNA, the CDR3 is TGCAGTGCTAGGAAACCGGGACTAGCGGGGGATACGCAGTATTTT. Its protein is CSARKPGLAGDTQYF.

This clonotype was recorded many times. The V and J genes are TRBV5-5 and TRBJ1-1, with D maybe TRBD1 (6 bases). Trimming left V 3 bases short and J 7 bases short, with 13 bases between. CDR3 length: 13 amino acids. The germline gives CDR1 SGHKS, CDR2 YYEKEE (reference sequence). Written as DNA, the CDR3 is TGTGCCAGCAGCTGGAGGGGGTTGGGTGAAGCTTTCTTT. It translates to CASSWRGLGEAFF.

At least ten counts were recorded for this clonotype. The chain employs TRBV2 and TRBJ1-1, with D maybe TRBD1 (5 bases). CDR1 and CDR2 from the germline V gene are SNHLY and FYNNEI. CDR3 length equals 15 residues. V dropped 3 bases and J dropped 1 base, with 12 bases sitting between them. The CDR3 region is CASSELAGKNTEAFF. CDR3 nucleotide sequence: TGTGCCAGCAGTGAGCTGGCAGGGAAGAACACTGAAGCTTTCTTT.

This clonotype has at least ten counts. V and J are TRBV7-2 and TRBJ2-7; possibly TRBD1 or TRBD2 for D (5 bases each). Germline values: CDR1 SGHTA, CDR2 FQGNSA. V was shortened by 5 bases and J by 10 bases, with 24 bases between the two germline ends. CDR3 length equals 15 residues. This CDR3 is CASSPGPGTEENQYF. For the CDR3, the DNA is TGTGCCAGCAGCCCCGGGCCAGGGACGGAAGAGAACCAGTACTTC. The whole variable domain, filled in from reference TRBV7-2 and TRBJ2-7, reads GAGVSQSPSNKVTEKGKDVELRCDPISGHTALYWYRQSLGQGLEFLIYFQGNSAPDKSGLPSDRFSAERTGGSVSTLTIQRTQQEDSAVYLCASSPGPGTEENQYFGPGTRLTVT.

Ten or more counts support this clonotype. CDR3 in DNA: TGTGCCAGCAGTTTATCTCCCGGCGGCATGACCGGGGAGCTGTTTTTT. It yields the protein CASSLSPGGMTGELFF. The rearrangement joins TRBV27 to TRBJ2-2; D not resolved. The germline V gene has CDR1 MNHEY and CDR2 SMNVEV (reference sequence). The V end lost 0 bases, the J end lost 5 bases, and 13 bases lay between the germline ends. The CDR3 runs 16 residues.

This clonotype was observed many times. The junction differs from germline at one of its ends, possibly a read error. This rearrangement joins TRBV27 to TRBJ2-7; 7 bases are shared with TRBD2. The CDR3 is 14 residues long. Germline V gives CDR1 MNHEY, CDR2 SMNVEV (reference sequence). The CDR3 sequence is CASSRQGLYEQLGF. The CDR3 DNA reads as TGTGCCAGCAGTCGGCAGGGACTATACGAGCAGTTGGGGTTC.

This clonotype was picked up many times. This chain connects TRBV20-1 to TRBJ1-2; possibly TRBD1 for D (6 bases). V was pared by 0 bases and J by 4 bases, with 21 bases between. The CDR3 sequence is 17 residues long. CDR1 and CDR2 from the germline V gene are DFQATT and SNEGSKA (reference sequence). This CDR3 is CSARESAGSGAGYGYTF. The DNA of the CDR3 is TGCAGTGCTAGAGAATCTGCAGGATCAGGGGCGGGCTATGGCTACACCTTC.

This clonotype was found many times. The J gene is TRBJ2-5, the V gene TRBV7-6; D gene ambiguous. Germline V CDR1 and CDR2: SGHVS, FNYEAQ. This CDR3 has 12 amino acids. Between the trimmed V and J ends, which lost 5 bases and 2 bases, there was a span of 6 bases. The CDR3 DNA is TGTGCCAGCAGCACCAGACAAGAGACCCAGTACTTC. This gives the protein CASSTRQETQYF.

This clonotype has only a few counts. A single base separates this from a much larger clone, so it may be a read error. Here the CDR3 omits its conserved ending phenylalanine or tryptophan, so a read error is the likely source. V and J are TRBV3-1 and TRBJ2-5; the match to TRBD1 covers 8 bases. Germline assignment: CDR1 LGHDT and CDR2 YNNKEL (reference sequence). With V trimmed by 1 base and J by 4 bases, 5 bases remained unmatched. The CDR3 length is 15 residues. The CDR3 protein is CASSQGPQGAETQYV. DNA for the CDR3: TGTGCCAGCAGCCAAGGACCTCAGGGGGCAGAGACCCAGTACGTC.

In its sample, this clonotype was seen many times. V is TRBV20-1 and J is TRBJ2-7; D might be TRBD2 (7 bases). CDR3 length: 15 residues. V lost 2 bases, J lost 2 bases, and 16 bases lay in between. Germline assignment: CDR1 DFQATT and CDR2 SNEGSKA (reference sequence). Written as DNA, the CDR3 is TGCAGTGCTAGATCCCTGGAAGGGGGGGCCTACGAGCAGTACTTC. Translated, it gives CSARSLEGGAYEQYF.

This clonotype came up many times. The chain uses TRBV10-3 and TRBJ2-5; D is unclear. Germline V CDR1 and CDR2: ENHRY, SYGVKD. The CDR3 contains 12 residues. The V end was cut by 6 bases, the J end by 5 bases, with 10 bases between. The CDR3, as DNA: TGTGCCATCAGGTCGAACGTGGAGACCCAGTACTTC. The encoded protein is CAIRSNVETQYF.

This clonotype was seen repeatedly, ten times or more. The chain carries TRBV13 and TRBJ1-3; D might be TRBD1 (6 bases). V was cut by 3 bases and J by 4 bases, with 10 bases left in between. CDR3 length equals 14 residues. Germline CDR1 PRHDT, CDR2 FYEKMQ (reference sequence). The CDR3 DNA sequence: TGTGCCAGCAGCTTGTTAACAGGGGGAAACACCATATATTTT. It translates to CASSLLTGGNTIYF. The complete variable domain, with remaining parts taken from reference TRBV13 and TRBJ1-3, reads AAGVIQSPRHLIKEKRETATLKCYPIPRHDTVYWYQQGPGQDPQFLISFYEKMQSDKGSIPDRFSAQQFSDYHSELNMSSLELGDSALYFCASSLLTGGNTIYFGEGSWLTVV.

This clonotype occurred many times. The V and J genes are TRBV10-3 and TRBJ1-1, with D unresolved. This CDR3 has 13 residues. Per germline, CDR1 ENHRY and CDR2 SYGVKD. V shed 3 bases and J shed 4 bases, with 9 bases lying between them. DNA of the CDR3: TGTGCCATCAGTGAACACCGGGGCACTGAAGCTTTCTTT. Its translation is CAISEHRGTEAFF.